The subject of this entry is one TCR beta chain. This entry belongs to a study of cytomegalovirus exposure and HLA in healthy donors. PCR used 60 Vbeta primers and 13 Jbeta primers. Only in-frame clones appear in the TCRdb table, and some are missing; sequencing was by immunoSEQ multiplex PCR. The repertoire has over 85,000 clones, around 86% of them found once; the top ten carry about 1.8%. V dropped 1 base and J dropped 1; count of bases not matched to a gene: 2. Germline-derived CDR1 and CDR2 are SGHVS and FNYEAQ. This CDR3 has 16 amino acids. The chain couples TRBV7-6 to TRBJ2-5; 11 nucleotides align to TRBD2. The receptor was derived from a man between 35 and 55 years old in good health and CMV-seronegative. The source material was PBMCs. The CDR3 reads CASSLGLAGLQETQYF. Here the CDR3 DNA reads TGTGCCAGCAGCTTAGGACTAGCGGGACTCCAAGAGACCCAGTACTTC. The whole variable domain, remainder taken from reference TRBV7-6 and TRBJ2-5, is GAGVSQSPRYKVTKRGQDVALRCDPISGHVSLYWYRQALGQGPEFLTYFNYEAQQDKSGLPNDRFSAERPEGSISTLTIQRTEQRDSAMYRCASSLGLAGLQETQYFGPGTRLLVL.